The 8 T cell receptor beta chains given below trace back to one sample, sequenced in a study of memory CD4+ T cells and cytomegalovirus serostatus. Assay: immunoSEQ multiplex PCR; the TCRdb copy retains only in-frame clones and omits some. The sample lists 55,000 or so clones; 80% were seen once. Single viable CD3+CD4+CD8-CD45RO+ cells were sorted as the memory CD4+ T cells. The sequenced sample consisted of memory CD4+ T cells from blood. These receptor sequences come from an adult in good health and CMV-seropositive.

The chain couples TRBV15 to TRBJ2-3, with a tentative D call TRBD1 (5 bases). Per the germline V gene, CDR1 is LNHNV and CDR2 is YYDKDF (reference sequence). The germline V and J ends were trimmed by 0 bases and 4 bases, with 11 bases remaining between them. This CDR3 region has 15 residues. CDR3 region: CATSRDRRGPDTQYF. In nucleotides, the CDR3 is TGTGCCACCAGCAGAGATCGAAGGGGCCCAGATACGCAGTATTTT.

The rearrangement links TRBV19 to TRBJ1-1; no firm D call. Germline CDR1 LNHDA, CDR2 SQIVND (reference sequence). With 5 bases removed from V and 3 bases from J, the gap between germline ends came to 10 bases. There are 13 residues in the CDR3. In nucleotides, the CDR3 is TGTGCCAGTAGTCCTTTAAAATACACTGAAGCTTTCTTT. Its protein is CASSPLKYTEAFF.

The chain employs TRBV28 and TRBJ1-2, with D perhaps TRBD1 (5 bases). Looked up from germline, CDR1 is MDHEN and CDR2 is SYDVKM. Trimming left V 10 bases short and J 4 bases short, with 16 bases between. The CDR3 is 13 amino acids. The CDR3: CATRSGTAYGYTF. DNA for the CDR3: TGTGCCACCCGGTCCGGGACCGCCTATGGCTACACCTTC.

This clone was counted once. V is TRBV30 and J is TRBJ2-7; D is perhaps TRBD2 (5 bases). Trimming took 5 bases from V and 4 from J, leaving 9 bases between them. This CDR3 region has 11 residues. Germline CDR1 GTSNPN, CDR2 SVGIG (reference sequence). CDR3 nucleotides: TGTGCCTGGCGGCTAGCTTACGAGCAGTACTTC. It codes for CAWRLAYEQYF.

The genes are TRBV18 and TRBJ2-1; TRBD2 matches 16 bases. CDR1 is KGHSH, CDR2 LQKENI, per germline. With V trimmed by 2 bases and J by 6 bases, 10 bases remained unmatched. The CDR3 runs 19 residues. The CDR3: CASSPRVGTSGRAINEQFF. The CDR3 DNA is TGTGCCAGCTCACCAAGAGTGGGGACTAGCGGGAGGGCCATCAATGAGCAGTTCTTC.

J is TRBJ2-1 and V is TRBV5-5; D gene uncertain. Trimming left V 0 bases short and J 9 bases short, with 7 bases between. There are 12 residues in the CDR3. Germline V lookup: CDR1 SGHKS, CDR2 YYEKEE (reference sequence). CDR3 loop: CASSLAPPEQFF. The CDR3 DNA reads TGTGCCAGCAGCTTGGCCCCACCTGAGCAGTTCTTC.

This clone has more than one count but fewer than ten. V usage is TRBV4-1 and J usage is TRBJ2-5, with TRBD2 matching over 7 bases. V lost 4 bases to trimming and J lost 2 bases; unmatched junction nucleotides: 19. The CDR3 covers 19 residues. The germline V gene encodes CDR1 MGHRA and CDR2 YSYEKL. The chain's CDR3 is CASSRYLAPRAGVQETQYF. CDR3 nucleotide sequence: TGCGCCAGCAGCCGCTACCTAGCACCTCGCGCGGGAGTTCAAGAGACCCAGTACTTC.

In DNA, the CDR3 is TGTGCCAGTACTCCGGCCACCTCCCTGGGTGAGCAGTTCTTC. Protein product: CASTPATSLGEQFF. The chain combines TRBV19 with TRBJ2-1; no firm D call. Trimming removed 7 bases at V and 9 bases at J, with 19 bases between. Per the germline V gene, CDR1 is LNHDA and CDR2 is SQIVND (reference sequence). The CDR3 runs 14 residues.